This TCR beta chain was observed in a study of T cells in Graves' hyperthyroidism and ophthalmopathy. The overall study: Specimen type is peripheral blood, collected at initial diagnosis prior to any treatment.

Findings of the study overall: Ophthalmopathy got predicted by the model a median approximately 6.3 months before its onset.

This clonotype was seen ten or more times. Its antigen is as yet unknown. CDR3 length equals 13 residues. Trimming cost V 5 bases and J 4 bases, with 9 bases left between them. The V gene's germline CDR1 is SGHAT and CDR2 FQNNGV. TCR beta CDR3 regions were amplified from RNA transcripts. Carried out on the TCR CDR3, a first-round RT-PCR used the HTBI primer set. TCRdb called the multiplex PCR reads again in MiXCR, with one record for every CDR3 protein. The data contain a few hundred thousand distinct CDR3 sequences, less than 20% of them singletons. Diagnoses were made from clinical symptoms, serum measures (thyroxine and TRAb), thyroid ultrasound and orbital computed tomography.

V gene TRBV11-2 combines with J gene TRBJ1-3, with no clear D. The receptor was derived from a man between 18 and 29 years old with Graves' ophthalmopathy. Sequenced input: blood. The CDR3 region has the DNA TGTGCCAGCAGCCAGGACGGAGGAAACACCATATATTTT. Encoded protein: CASSQDGGNTIYF. Variable domain in full (rest from reference TRBV11-2 and TRBJ1-3): EAGVAQSPRYKIIEKRQSVAFWCNPISGHATLYWYQQILGQGPKLLIQFQNNGVVDDSQLPKDRFSAERLKGVDSTLKIQPAKLEDSAVYLCASSQDGGNTIYFGEGSWLTVV.